This TCR beta chain is from a study of T-cell reconstitution after alpha-beta-depleted transplantation in children. Trimming took 6 bases from V and 3 from J, leaving 15 bases between them. Germline CDR1 is MNHEY and CDR2 is SVGAGI. CDR3 size: 14 residues. A TCRbeta library incorporating unique molecular identifiers was prepared. Each CDR3 protein is one row after TCRdb ran MiXCR on the PCR reads. The sample has roughly 220,000 distinct CDR3 sequences; about 12% are singletons. This clonotype originated in a human donor who donated a stem cell graft to a child with acute lymphoblastic leukemia. The sample in question was PBMCs from the stem cell graft donor, obtained from the stem cell graft. The chain recombines TRBV6-5 with TRBJ2-7; a weak D match, TRBD1 (6 bases). CDR3 protein: CASSPLGAHYEQYF. In DNA form, the CDR3 reads TGTGCCAGCAGCCCTCTGGGGGCCCACTACGAGCAGTACTTC.